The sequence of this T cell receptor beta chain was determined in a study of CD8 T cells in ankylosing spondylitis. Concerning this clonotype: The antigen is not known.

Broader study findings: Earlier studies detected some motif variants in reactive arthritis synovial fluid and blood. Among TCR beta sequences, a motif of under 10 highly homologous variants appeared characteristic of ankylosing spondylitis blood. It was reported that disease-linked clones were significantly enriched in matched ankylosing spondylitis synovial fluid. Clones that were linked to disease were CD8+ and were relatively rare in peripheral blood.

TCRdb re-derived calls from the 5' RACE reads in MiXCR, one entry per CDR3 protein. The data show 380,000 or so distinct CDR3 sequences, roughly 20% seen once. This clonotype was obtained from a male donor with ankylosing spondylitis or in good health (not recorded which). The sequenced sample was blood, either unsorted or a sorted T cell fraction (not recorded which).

In nucleotides, the CDR3 is TGTGCCAGCAGGTTAATCACAGGGGGCATTACTGAAGCTTTCTTT. It specifies CASRLITGGITEAFF. The chain links TRBV12-3 or TRBV12-4 to TRBJ1-1, with TRBD1 matching 9 bases. The CDR3 contains 15 residues. V dropped 6 bases and J dropped 5; count of bases not matched to a gene: 10.